This T cell receptor (beta chain) stems from a study of blood T cell repertoires in COVID-19. For the study at large: Collection of acute and convalescent COVID-19 samples took place in the United States, Italy and Spain. In each case, the material was cDNA or gDNA derived from T cells, B-cell-depleted T cells, or PBMCs.

TCRdb keeps only in-frame clones here, not all; method: immunoSEQ multiplex PCR. The repertoire holds approximately 220,000 clones, with about 80% as singletons. Participants reported their clinical history, and cohort assignment relied on those reports. What was sequenced was PBMCs or T cells enriched from blood (not recorded which). This clonotype originated in a woman between 40 and 50 years old with acute COVID-19.

The CDR3 sequence: CASTPTGGAGREKLFF. DNA of the CDR3: TGTGCCAGCACCCCGACAGGGGGCGCCGGACGTGAAAAACTGTTTTTT. V and J are TRBV7-9 and TRBJ1-4; 10 bases agree with TRBD1. This CDR3 has 16 amino acids. In germline, CDR1 is SEHNR, CDR2 FQNEAQ (reference sequence). With 7 bases clipped from V and 7 bases from J, the junction kept 12 bases outside the gene matches.